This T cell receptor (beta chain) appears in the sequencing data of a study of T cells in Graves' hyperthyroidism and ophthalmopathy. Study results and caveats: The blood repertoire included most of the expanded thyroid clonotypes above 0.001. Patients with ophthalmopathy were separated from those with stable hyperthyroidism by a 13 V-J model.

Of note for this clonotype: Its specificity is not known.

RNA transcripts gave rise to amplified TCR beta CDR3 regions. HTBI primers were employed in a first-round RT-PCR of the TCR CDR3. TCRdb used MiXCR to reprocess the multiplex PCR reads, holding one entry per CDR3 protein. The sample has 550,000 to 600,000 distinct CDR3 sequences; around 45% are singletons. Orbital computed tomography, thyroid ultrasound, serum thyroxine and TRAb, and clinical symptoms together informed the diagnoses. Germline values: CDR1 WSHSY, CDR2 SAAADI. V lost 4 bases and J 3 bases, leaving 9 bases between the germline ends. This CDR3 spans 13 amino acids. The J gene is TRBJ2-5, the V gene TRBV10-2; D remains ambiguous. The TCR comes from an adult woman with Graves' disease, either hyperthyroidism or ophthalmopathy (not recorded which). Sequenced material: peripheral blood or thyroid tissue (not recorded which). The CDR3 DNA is TGCGCCAGCAGTGTATCCAGCGAAGAGACCCAGTACTTC. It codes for CASSVSSEETQYF.